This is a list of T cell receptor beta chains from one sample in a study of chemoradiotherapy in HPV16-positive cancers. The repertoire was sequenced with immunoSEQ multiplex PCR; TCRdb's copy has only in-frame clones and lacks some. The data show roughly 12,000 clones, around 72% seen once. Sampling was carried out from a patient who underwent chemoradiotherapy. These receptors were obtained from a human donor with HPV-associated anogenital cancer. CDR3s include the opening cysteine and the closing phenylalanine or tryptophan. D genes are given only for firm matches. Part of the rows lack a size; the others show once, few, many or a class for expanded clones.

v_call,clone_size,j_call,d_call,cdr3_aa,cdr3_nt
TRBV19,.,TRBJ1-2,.,CASNEVNYGYTF,TGTGCCAGTAACGAGGTCAACTATGGCTACACCTTC
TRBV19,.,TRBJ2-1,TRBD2,CASSTQASGALQFF,TGTGCCAGTAGTACCCAAGCTAGCGGGGCCCTTCAGTTCTTC
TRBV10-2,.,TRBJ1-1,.,CASTTRGGNTEAFF,TGCGCCAGCACTACGAGGGGAGGGAACACTGAAGCTTTCTTT
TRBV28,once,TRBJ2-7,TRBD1,CASSFSGQETYEQYF,TGTGCCAGCAGTTTCTCGGGACAGGAGACCTACGAGCAGTACTTC
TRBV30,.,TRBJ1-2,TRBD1,CAWSRAGQGYGYTF,TGTGCCTGGAGTCGGGCGGGACAGGGCTATGGCTACACCTTC
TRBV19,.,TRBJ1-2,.,CASRDGYTF,TGTGCCAGTAGGGATGGCTACACCTTC
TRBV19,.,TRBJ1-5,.,CASSILFRGLRNQPQHF,TGTGCCAGTAGTATATTATTTAGGGGTCTGCGCAATCAGCCCCAGCATTTT
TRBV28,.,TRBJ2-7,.,CAVGTPRHSYEQYF,TGTGCCGTAGGGACACCGCGTCACTCCTACGAGCAGTACTTC
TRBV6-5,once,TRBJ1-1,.,CASSLTNTEAFF,TGTGCCAGCAGTTTGACGAACACTGAAGCTTTCTTT
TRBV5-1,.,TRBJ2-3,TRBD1,CASSLGDRGLDTQYF,TGCGCCAGCAGCCTCGGGGACAGGGGGCTAGATACGCAGTATTTT
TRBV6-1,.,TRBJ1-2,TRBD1,CASSGQGNYGYTF,TGTGCCAGCAGTGGACAGGGAAACTATGGCTACACCTTC
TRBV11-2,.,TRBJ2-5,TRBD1,CASSTRDRGPQETQYF,TGTGCCAGCAGCACCCGGGACAGGGGCCCGCAAGAGACCCAGTACTTC
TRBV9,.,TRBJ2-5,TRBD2,CASSPISGLERGTQYF,TGTGCCAGCAGCCCCATCTCGGGACTAGAGCGGGGGACCCAGTACTTC
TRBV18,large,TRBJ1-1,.,CASSPNPQGVTEAFF,TGTGCCAGCTCACCAAATCCGCAGGGAGTCACTGAAGCTTTCTTT
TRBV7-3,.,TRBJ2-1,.,CASSPKSWGDEQFF,TGTGCCAGCAGCCCGAAAAGTTGGGGGGATGAGCAGTTCTTC
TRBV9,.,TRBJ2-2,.,CASSVGGSGTGELFF,TGTGCCAGCAGCGTGGGTGGGAGTGGGACCGGGGAGCTGTTTTTT
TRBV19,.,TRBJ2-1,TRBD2,CASSILAGTVGEQFF,TGTGCCAGTAGTATACTAGCGGGAACCGTCGGGGAGCAGTTCTTC
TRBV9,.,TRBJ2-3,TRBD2,CASSPDPGTIQNTQYF,TGTGCCAGCAGCCCAGACCCCGGGACTATCCAAAATACGCAGTATTTT
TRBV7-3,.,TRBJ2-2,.,CASSPTGTTTGELFF,TGTGCCAGCAGCCCGACCGGGACGACCACCGGGGAGCTGTTTTTT
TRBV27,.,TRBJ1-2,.,CASSLDPGANYGYTF,TGTGCCAGCAGTTTAGACCCCGGAGCTAACTATGGCTACACCTTC
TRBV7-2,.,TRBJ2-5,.,CASSLDGPGETQYF,TGTGCCAGCAGCTTAGATGGCCCCGGGGAGACCCAGTACTTC
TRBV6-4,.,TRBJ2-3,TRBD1,CASSDSGQGADTQYF,TGTGCCAGCAGTGACTCGGGACAGGGGGCAGATACGCAGTATTTT
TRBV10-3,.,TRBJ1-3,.,CAISVNSGNTIYF,TGTGCCATCAGCGTAAACTCTGGAAACACCATATATTTT
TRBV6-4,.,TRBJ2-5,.,CASSDRGRVETQYF,TGTGCCAGCAGTGACAGGGGGAGAGTAGAGACCCAGTACTTC
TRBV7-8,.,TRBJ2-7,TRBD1,CASSLTDRGSDEQYF,TGTGCCAGCAGCTTGACGGACAGGGGGTCTGACGAGCAGTACTTC
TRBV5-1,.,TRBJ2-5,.,CASSLLSPIQETQYF,TGCGCCAGCAGCTTGTTGTCACCAATCCAAGAGACCCAGTACTTC
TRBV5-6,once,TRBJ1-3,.,CASSLMGTSGNTIYF,TGTGCCAGCAGCTTGATGGGGACCTCTGGAAACACCATATATTTT
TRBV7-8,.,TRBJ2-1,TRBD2,CASTAGTAGGQDEQFF,TGTGCCAGCACCGCAGGGACAGCGGGAGGGCAAGATGAGCAGTTCTTC
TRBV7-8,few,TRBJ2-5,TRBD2,CASSSRLAQETQYF,TGTGCCAGCAGCTCCCGACTAGCGCAAGAGACCCAGTACTTC
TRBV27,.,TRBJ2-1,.,CASSEDNGWTYNEQFF,TGTGCCAGCAGTGAGGACAACGGGTGGACCTACAATGAGCAGTTCTTC
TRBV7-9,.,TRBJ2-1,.,CASSQGNEQFF,TGTGCCAGCTCCCAGGGAAATGAGCAGTTCTTC
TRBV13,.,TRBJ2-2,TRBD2,CASSLGGTRPLSGELFF,TGTGCCAGCAGCTTAGGAGGGACTAGACCTTTGTCCGGGGAGCTGTTTTTT
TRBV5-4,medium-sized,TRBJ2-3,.,CASSTGTGSEYF,TGTGCCAGCAGCACCGGGACGGGCTCCGAGTATTTT